The clone carrying this T cell receptor beta chain was observed once. The sample belongs to a study of blood T cell repertoires in COVID-19. About the study: The cDNA or gDNA used as material had been derived from T cells, B-cell-depleted T cells, or PBMCs.

As originally analysed: For nucleated cells, counts were estimated from reference gene primer amplification. Using immunoSEQ multiplex PCR, the repertoire was profiled, and TCRdb retains in-frame clones only, with some absent. Clone size and V and J calls were adopted from that table, with D and trimming inferred from the DNA. In the table there are more than 50,000 clones, around 89% of which are singletons. The CDR3 is made up of 14 amino acids. V lost 2 bases, J lost 7 bases, and 9 bases lay in between. Germline V lookup: CDR1 MNHNY, CDR2 SVGAGI (reference sequence). The sequencing input was peripheral blood. This TCR derives from a man in his fifties or sixties with active COVID-19. This sequence joins TRBV6-6 and TRBJ1-6, with D hard to call. This CDR3 reads CASSYSERNSPLHF. In DNA form, the CDR3 reads TGTGCCAGCAGTTACAGTGAGAGGAATTCACCCCTCCACTTT.